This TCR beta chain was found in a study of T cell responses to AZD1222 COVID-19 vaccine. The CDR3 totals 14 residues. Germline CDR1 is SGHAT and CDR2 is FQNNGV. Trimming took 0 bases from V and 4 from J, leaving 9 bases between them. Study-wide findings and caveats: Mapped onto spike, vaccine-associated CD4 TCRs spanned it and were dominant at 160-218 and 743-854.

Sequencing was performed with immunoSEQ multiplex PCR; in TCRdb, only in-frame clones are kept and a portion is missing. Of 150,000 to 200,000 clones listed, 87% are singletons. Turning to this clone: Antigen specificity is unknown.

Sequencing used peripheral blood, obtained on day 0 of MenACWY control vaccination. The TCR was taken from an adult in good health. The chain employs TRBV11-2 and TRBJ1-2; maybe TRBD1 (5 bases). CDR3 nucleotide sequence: TGTGCCAGCAGCTTAGATCGGGGGTCCTATGGCTACACCTTC. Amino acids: CASSLDRGSYGYTF.